The 9 T cell receptor beta chains in this list originate from one sample, sequenced in a study of blood T cell repertoires in COVID-19. Assay: immunoSEQ multiplex PCR; the TCRdb copy retains only in-frame clones and omits some. The data hold about 150,000 clones, with about 86% observed a single time. The sequenced material came from peripheral blood. Every receptor here comes from a woman aged 55-75 years with active or convalescent COVID-19.

V and J are TRBV18 and TRBJ1-5; the D is unclear. V lost 3 bases and J lost 0, with 6 bases in between. The germline V gene encodes CDR1 KGHSH and CDR2 LQKENI. CDR3 length: 14 amino acids. CDR3 coding DNA: TGTGCCAGCTCACCCGACACTAGCAATCAGCCCCAGCATTTT. Encoded protein: CASSPDTSNQPQHF.

Written as DNA, the CDR3 is TGTGCCAGTAGTATCCTATACCAAGTGAACACTGAAGCTTTCTTT. It is translated as CASSILYQVNTEAFF. This chain links TRBV19 with TRBJ1-1; D gene unclear. The germline CDR1 and CDR2 sequences are LNHDA and SQIVND (reference sequence). This CDR3 spans 15 amino acids. Trimming left V 3 bases short and J 0 bases short, with 11 bases between.

This chain joins TRBV12-5 and TRBJ1-1; D remains ambiguous. Germline CDR1 LGHNT, CDR2 FRNRAP. The CDR3 runs 13 residues. The germline V and J ends were trimmed by 2 bases and 6 bases, with 10 bases remaining between them. CDR3 DNA sequence: TGTGCTAGTGGTTTGACACAACCCCCTGAAGCTTTCTTT. Its protein is CASGLTQPPEAFF. Complete variable domain (other parts from reference TRBV12-5 and TRBJ1-1): DARVTQTPRHKVTEMGQEVTMRCQPILGHNTVFWYRQTMMQGLELLAYFRNRAPLDDSGMPKDRFSAEMPDATLATLKIQPSEPRDSAVYFCASGLTQPPEAFFGQGTRLTVV.

The CDR3 nucleotides are TGTGCCAGCAGTCCCTACAGGGAAGGGTGGGGCGGCTACACCTTC. Translation: CASSPYREGWGGYTF. The rearrangement links TRBV27 to TRBJ1-2; the D gene is possibly TRBD1 (6 bases). Trimming pared 5 bases from V and 8 bases from J, leaving 21 bases between. The CDR3 covers 15 residues. Germline assignment: CDR1 MNHEY and CDR2 SMNVEV (reference sequence).

The rearrangement uses TRBV28 and TRBJ2-1; TRBD1 is a possible D gene (6 bases). The CDR3 consists of 14 residues. Trimming shortened V by 4 bases and J by 10 bases, and 17 bases separated the two germline ends. Germline V lookup: CDR1 MDHEN, CDR2 SYDVKM. Here the CDR3 reads CASSYWDTTREQFF. For the CDR3, the DNA is TGTGCCAGCAGTTACTGGGACACCACAAGAGAGCAGTTCTTC.

Only a few counts were recorded for this clone. The chain recombines TRBV5-4 with TRBJ2-3; the match to TRBD2 covers 16 bases. The CDR3 is 18 residues long. Germline-derived CDR1 and CDR2 are SGHNT and YYREEE (reference sequence). Trimming at V came to 4 bases and at J to 2 bases, leaving 7 bases not matched to a gene. The DNA for the CDR3 is TGTGCCAGCAGCCCCGGGGGACTAGCGGGGGGGATCACAGATACGCAGTATTTT. This gives the protein CASSPGGLAGGITDTQYF.

J is TRBJ2-1 and V is TRBV28; D is ambiguous. Trimming removed 10 bases at V and 4 bases at J, with 5 bases between. The length of the CDR3 is 10 residues. Germline CDR1 MDHEN, CDR2 SYDVKM. CDR3 in amino acids: CATVYNEQFF. The CDR3 nucleotides read TGTGCCACCGTTTACAATGAGCAGTTCTTC.

This chain uses TRBV19 with TRBJ2-3; TRBD2 matches 9 bases. The junction had 1 base not matched to a gene; V was cut back by 5 bases and J by 1 base. Germline V gene sequence: CDR1 LNHDA, CDR2 SQIVND (reference sequence). This CDR3 region has 14 residues. CDR3 region: CASSQREGTDTQYF. The CDR3 DNA reads as TGTGCCAGTAGTCAGCGGGAGGGCACAGATACGCAGTATTTT.

The V gene is TRBV4-2, the J gene TRBJ2-3; 9 bases are shared with TRBD2. CDR1 is LGHNA and CDR2 is YNFKEQ in the germline V gene. The CDR3 spans 17 residues. The ends lost 7 bases at V and 1 base at J; junction bases unmatched: 12. This CDR3 reads CASKIQASGTGTDTQYF. Written as DNA, the CDR3 is TGTGCCAGCAAGATACAGGCTAGCGGGACTGGCACAGATACGCAGTATTTT.